Below, 4 T cell receptor beta chains from the same sample are listed, as sequenced in a study of blood T cell repertoires in COVID-19. This table comes from immunoSEQ multiplex PCR, and its TCRdb copy is limited to in-frame clones, with some not included. The table includes 250,000 to 300,000 clones, about 90% detected once. Sequencing was done on a sample of peripheral blood. The receptors were gathered from a woman aged 30 to 39 with COVID-19, enrolled during active disease.

The chain recombines TRBV6-4 with TRBJ2-2; 7 bases line up with TRBD2. V trimming: 7 bases; J trimming: 7 bases; junction bases outside the gene matches: 12. Germline V gene sequence: CDR1 MRHNA, CDR2 SNTAGT. The CDR3 contains 15 residues. CDR3 bases: TGTGCCAGCACAGCGATGAGCGGGGTAATCGGGGAGCTGTTTTTT. Protein product: CASTAMSGVIGELFF.

This chain connects TRBV7-9 to TRBJ2-1; 12 positions match TRBD2. Germline V gene data show CDR1 as SEHNR and CDR2 as FQNEAQ (reference sequence). V lost 6 bases and J lost 7; bases outside the gene matches: 10. This CDR3 is built from 16 residues. The CDR3 sequence: CASSPVGLAGGNEQFF. DNA for the CDR3: TGTGCCAGCAGTCCCGTCGGGCTAGCGGGGGGGAATGAGCAGTTCTTC. The full variable domain, completed using reference TRBV7-9 and TRBJ2-1, is DTGVSQNPRHKITKRGQNVTFRCDPISEHNRLYWYRQTLGQGPEFLTYFQNEAQLEKSRLLSDRFSAERPKGSFSTLEIQRTEQGDSAMYLCASSPVGLAGGNEQFFGPGTRLTVL.

This chain connects TRBV7-8 to TRBJ1-1; 9 nucleotides match TRBD1. The CDR3 sequence is 14 residues long. Per germline, CDR1 SGHVS and CDR2 FQNEAQ. With V trimmed by 5 bases and J by 6 bases, 7 bases remained unmatched. The CDR3 loop reads CASSPLTGGPEAFF. CDR3 DNA sequence: TGTGCCAGCAGCCCCCTGACAGGGGGGCCTGAAGCTTTCTTT. Full variable domain (rest looked up from reference TRBV7-8 and TRBJ1-1): GAGVSQSPRYKVAKRGQDVALRCDPISGHVSLFWYQQALGQGPEFLTYFQNEAQLDKSGLPSDRFFAERPEGSVSTLKIQRTQQEDSAVYLCASSPLTGGPEAFFGQGTRLTVV.

This rearrangement joins TRBV18 to TRBJ2-5; D is undetermined. CDR3 length: 15 amino acids. V was trimmed by 2 bases and J by 0 bases, leaving 10 bases between them. Looked up from germline, CDR1 is KGHSH and CDR2 is LQKENI. The CDR3 nucleotides are TGTGCCAGCTCACCAGCGTCGAGGTACCAAGAGACCCAGTACTTC. This gives the protein CASSPASRYQETQYF.